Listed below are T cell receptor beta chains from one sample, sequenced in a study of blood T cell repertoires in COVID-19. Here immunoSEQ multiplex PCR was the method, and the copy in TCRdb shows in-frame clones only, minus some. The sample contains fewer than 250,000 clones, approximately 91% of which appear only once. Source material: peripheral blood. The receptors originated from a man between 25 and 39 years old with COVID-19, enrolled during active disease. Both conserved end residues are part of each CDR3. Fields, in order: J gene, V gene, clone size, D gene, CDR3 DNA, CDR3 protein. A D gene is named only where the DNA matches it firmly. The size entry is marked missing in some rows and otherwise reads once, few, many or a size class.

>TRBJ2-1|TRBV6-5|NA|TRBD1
TGTGCCAGCAGTCTACAGGGGGCCTCCTACAATGAGCAGTTCTTC
CASSLQGASYNEQFF
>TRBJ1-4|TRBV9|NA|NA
TGTGCCAGCAGCGTAGACTACGGAGCTAATGAAAAACTGTTTTTT
CASSVDYGANEKLFF
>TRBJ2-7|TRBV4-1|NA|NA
TGCGCCAGCAGCCCTGGGGAGGCCTACGAGCAGTACTTC
CASSPGEAYEQYF
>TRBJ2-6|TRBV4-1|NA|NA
TGCGCCAGCAGCCCCGGAGGGTCCTCTGGGGCCAACGTCCTGACTTTC
CASSPGGSSGANVLTF
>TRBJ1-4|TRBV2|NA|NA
TGTGCCAGCAGTGAATGGGGGCAGGGCAATGAAAAACTGTTTTTT
CASSEWGQGNEKLFF
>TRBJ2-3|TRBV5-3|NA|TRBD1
TGTGCCAGAAGTGCCGGACAGGGGGGCACAGATACGCAGTATTTT
CARSAGQGGTDTQYF
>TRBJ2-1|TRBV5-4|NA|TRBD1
TGTGCCAGCAGCTTGGATGGGACAGGGTACAATGAGCAGTTCTTC
CASSLDGTGYNEQFF
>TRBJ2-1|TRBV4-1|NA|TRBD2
TGCGCCAGCAGCCAAGGTCGGGGGGGCCCCTACAATGAGCAGTTCTTC
CASSQGRGGPYNEQFF
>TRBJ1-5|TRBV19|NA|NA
TGTGCCAGTAGTATTTACAGCCACAATCAGCCCCAGCATTTT
CASSIYSHNQPQHF
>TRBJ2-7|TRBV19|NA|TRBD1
TGTGCCAGTAGTATTCGGCAGGGGGCGAGCGAGCAGTACTTC
CASSIRQGASEQYF
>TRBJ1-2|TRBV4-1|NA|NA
TGCGCCAGCAGCCAAGGATGGGCCGGCGCGCTTGTGGAAGGCTACACCTTC
CASSQGWAGALVEGYTF
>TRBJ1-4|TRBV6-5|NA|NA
TGTGCCAGCACCGACATCGGGGTCGGTGAAAAACTGTTTTTT
CASTDIGVGEKLFF
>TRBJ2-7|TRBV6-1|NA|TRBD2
TGTGCCAGCAGTGAAAGAGCGGGGGGGCTTATCTACGAGCAGTACTTC
CASSERAGGLIYEQYF
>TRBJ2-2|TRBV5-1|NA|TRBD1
TGCGCCAGCAGCAACTACCGGGACAGGGGGGAGCTGTTTTTT
CASSNYRDRGELFF
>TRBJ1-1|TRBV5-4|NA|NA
TGTGCCAGCAGTCTGGCGGGGGCTCTGAACACTGAAGCTTTCTTT
CASSLAGALNTEAFF
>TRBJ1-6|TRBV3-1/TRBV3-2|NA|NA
TGTGCCAGCAGCCAAGGTCCGTCCGGGCCCCTCCACTTT
CASSQGPSGPLHF
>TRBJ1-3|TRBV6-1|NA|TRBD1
TGTGCCAGCAGTGAGGCAGGGGGCGTTGGAAACACCATATATTTT
CASSEAGGVGNTIYF
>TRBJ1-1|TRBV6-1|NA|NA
TGTGCCAGCAGGGGGACACAGGGTTCCTTTGAAGCTTTCTTT
CASRGTQGSFEAFF
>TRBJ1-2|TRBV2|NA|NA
TGTGCCAGCAGCGCGGCTTCGGATTTTTACTATGGCTACACCTTC
CASSAASDFYYGYTF
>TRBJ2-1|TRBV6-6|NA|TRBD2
TGTGCCAGCAGTCCCCCAGGGACTAGCGGGGGTTACAATGAGCAGTTCTTC
CASSPPGTSGGYNEQFF
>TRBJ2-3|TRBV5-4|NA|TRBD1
TGTGCCAGCAGCTTTCCGGGACAGGGTTTTGGAGATACGCAGTATTTT
CASSFPGQGFGDTQYF
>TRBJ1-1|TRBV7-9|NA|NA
TGTGCCAGCAGCCCGGACAGTTATAACACTGAAGCTTTCTTT
CASSPDSYNTEAFF
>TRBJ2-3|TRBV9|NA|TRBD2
TGTGCCAGCAACCAGCGGGGGTCGAGCACAGATACGCAGTATTTT
CASNQRGSSTDTQYF
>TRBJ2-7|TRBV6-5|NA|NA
TGTGCCAGCAGTTCCCCCAGGCGAGCCTACGAGCAGTACTTC
CASSSPRRAYEQYF
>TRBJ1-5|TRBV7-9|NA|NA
TGTGCCAGCAGCTTATTAGGGAGTTATAGCAATCAGCCCCAGCATTTT
CASSLLGSYSNQPQHF
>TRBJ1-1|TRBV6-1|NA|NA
TGTGCCAGCAGTGAAGCCGACAGCGAGAACACTGAAGCTTTCTTT
CASSEADSENTEAFF
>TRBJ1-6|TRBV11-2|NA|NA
TGTGCCAGCAGCTTTTTGGAGTACTCACCCCTCCACTTT
CASSFLEYSPLHF
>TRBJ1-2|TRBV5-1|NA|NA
TGCGCCAGCAGGGAACAGGGCGCGGAAAATGGCTACACCTTC
CASREQGAENGYTF
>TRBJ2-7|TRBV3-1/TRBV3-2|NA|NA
TGTGCCAGCAGCCCCCGGGGGGCCTCCTACGAGCAGTACTTC
CASSPRGASYEQYF
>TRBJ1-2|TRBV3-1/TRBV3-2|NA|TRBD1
TGTGCCAGCAGCCAACAGGGGGCTCCCTATGGCTACACCTTC
CASSQQGAPYGYTF
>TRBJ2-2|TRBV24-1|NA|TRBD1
TGTGCCACCAGTGATGGACAGGGGGACACCGGGGAGCTGTTTTTT
CATSDGQGDTGELFF
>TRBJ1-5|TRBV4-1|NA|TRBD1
TGCGCCAGCAGCCAAGATTGGACAGGGTCCATTCAGCCCCAGCATTTT
CASSQDWTGSIQPQHF
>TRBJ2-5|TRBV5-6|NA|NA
TGTGCCAGCCGCCTAGGGAGGTTAGAGACCCAGTACTTC
CASRLGRLETQYF
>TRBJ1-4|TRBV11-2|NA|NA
TGTGCCAGCAGCTTATCGGGGTTTGCAACTAATGAAAAACTGTTTTTT
CASSLSGFATNEKLFF
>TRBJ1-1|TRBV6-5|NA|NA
TGTGCCAGCAGCCGGGGTGGGACTGAAGCTTTCTTT
CASSRGGTEAFF
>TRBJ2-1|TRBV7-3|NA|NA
TGTGCCAGCAGCTTTTTTCACGAGACATACAATGAGCAGTTCTTC
CASSFFHETYNEQFF
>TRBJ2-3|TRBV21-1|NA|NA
TGTGCCAGCAGCAACCGGGACAGGGACACAGATACGCAGTATTTT
CASSNRDRDTDTQYF
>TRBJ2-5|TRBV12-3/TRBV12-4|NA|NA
TGTGCCAGCAGTTCCGGGAAAAGGGAGACCCAGTACTTC
CASSSGKRETQYF
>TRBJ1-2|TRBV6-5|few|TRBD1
TGTGCCAGCAGTCCATCGACAGGGTACTATGGCTACACCTTC
CASSPSTGYYGYTF
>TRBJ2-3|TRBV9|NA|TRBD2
TGTGCCAGCAGCGTAGTGGGAGGGACCCGCCACACAGATACGCAGTATTTT
CASSVVGGTRHTDTQYF
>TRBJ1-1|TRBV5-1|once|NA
TGCGCCAGCAGCTTTAACCGAGGGGGGGACACTGAAGCTTTCTTT
CASSFNRGGDTEAFF
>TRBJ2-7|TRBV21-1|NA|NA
TGTGCCAGCAGCAAAGTCAGTAGTGGGACAGAGACCTACTACGAGCAGTACTTC
CASSKVSSGTETYYEQYF